This TCR beta chain was identified during a study of T cells expressing NK-cell markers. The study, taken as a whole, reports: Topping the CD3+CD56-NKG2C+ fraction as well were these clonotypes, in several donors.

About this clonotype: The antigen remains undetermined.

Germline values: CDR1 MNHNY, CDR2 SVGAGI (reference sequence). The CDR3 loop spans 12 amino acids. TCRdb reprocessed the 5' RACE reads and reports one entry per CDR3 protein, with no DNA. The listing records about 460,000 distinct CDR3 sequences. The chain employs TRBV6-6 and TRBJ2-5. The sequence was obtained from a woman between 50 and 59 years old in good health. The sample consisted of blood T cells: a sorted CD56 or NKG2C T cell subset, CD4+ or CD8+ T cells, or bulk PBMC T cells (not recorded which). This CDR3 is CASRTPKETQYF.